Listed here are 18 T cell receptor beta chains from one sample, sequenced in a study of control samples from healthy donors and cancer patients. Clones were read by immunoSEQ multiplex PCR, and TCRdb kept only the in-frame ones, dropping some. The sample contains 100,000 or so clones, approximately 82% of which appear only once. Sequencing was done on a sample of blood. Every receptor here comes from a woman aged 60-75 years in good health.

The rearrangement joins TRBV19 to TRBJ2-6; maybe TRBD1 (6 bases). Germline V lookup: CDR1 LNHDA, CDR2 SQIVND (reference sequence). Trimming cost V 6 bases and J 0 bases, with 18 bases left between them. The CDR3 runs to 18 residues. This chain's CDR3 is CASSTTGQLASGANVLTF. The CDR3 DNA reads TGTGCCAGTAGCACCACCGGACAGCTAGCCTCTGGGGCCAACGTCCTGACTTTC.

This clone appeared once. Other nucleotide sequences in the sample specify the same CDR3. This chain links TRBV2 with TRBJ1-5, with TRBD1 matching 10 bases. The CDR3 is 14 amino acids. Germline assignment: CDR1 SNHLY and CDR2 FYNNEI. V shed 6 bases and J 6 bases; nucleotides not matched to a gene: 5. CDR3 amino acids: CASSPGTGVQPQHF. CDR3 in DNA: TGTGCCAGCAGCCCCGGGACAGGGGTTCAGCCCCAGCATTTT.

This clone was counted between two and nine times. This sequence joins TRBV5-6 and TRBJ2-3, with 12 nucleotides matching TRBD2. With V trimmed by 0 bases and J by 0 bases, 8 bases remained unmatched. This CDR3 region has 19 residues. Germline V gene lookup returns CDR1 SGHDT and CDR2 YYEEEE. The CDR3 nucleotides are TGTGCCAGCAGCTTGGCACGGACTAGCGGGGCTACTAGCACAGATACGCAGTATTTT. It codes for CASSLARTSGATSTDTQYF. The whole variable domain, filled in from reference TRBV5-6 and TRBJ2-3, reads DAGVTQSPTHLIKTRGQQVTLRCSPKSGHDTVSWYQQALGQGPQFIFQYYEEEERQRGNFPDRFSGHQFPNYSSELNVNALLLGDSALYLCASSLARTSGATSTDTQYFGPGTRLTVL.

The chain links TRBV7-2 to TRBJ1-2, with 7 bases matching TRBD1. Unmatched junction bases numbered 1, after V lost 5 bases and J lost 4 bases. The CDR3 is made up of 12 amino acids. Germline V gene lookup returns CDR1 SGHTA and CDR2 FQGNSA. CDR3 sequence (DNA): TGTGCCAGCAGCACAGGGGTCTATGGCTACACCTTC. Protein product: CASSTGVYGYTF.

This chain connects TRBV5-6 to TRBJ1-2; 9 nucleotides match TRBD1. This CDR3 has 14 residues. Germline V gene sequence: CDR1 SGHDT, CDR2 YYEEEE. The V and J ends lost 2 bases and 2 bases, in that order; junction bases with no gene match: 1. The CDR3 nucleotides read TGTGCCAGCAGCTTACAGGGGGCAAACTATGGCTACACCTTC. Residues: CASSLQGANYGYTF.

The chain employs TRBV24-1 and TRBJ2-3; D unresolved. The CDR3 is made up of 13 amino acids. V was shortened by 5 bases and J by 2 bases, with 7 bases between the two germline ends. Germline assignment: CDR1 KGHDR and CDR2 SFDVKD. CDR3 nucleotide sequence: TGTGCCACCAGTGGTCCCAACACAGATACGCAGTATTTT. It yields the protein CATSGPNTDTQYF.

The gene calls are TRBV28 and TRBJ2-7; D remains ambiguous. V gave up 5 bases and J gave up 4 bases, with 3 bases separating them. CDR3 size: 10 residues. The germline gives CDR1 MDHEN, CDR2 SYDVKM. The CDR3 is CASSDYEQYF. CDR3 sequence (DNA): TGTGCCAGCAGTGATTACGAGCAGTACTTC.

The chain couples TRBV19 to TRBJ2-7; weak D call: TRBD2 (6 bases). The CDR3 is made up of 13 amino acids. V lost 1 base and J 5 bases, leaving 9 bases between the germline ends. Germline V gene sequence: CDR1 LNHDA, CDR2 SQIVND (reference sequence). The CDR3 region has the DNA TGTGCCAGTAGTATAGCGGGGGTCCACGAGCAGTACTTC. Translating it yields CASSIAGVHEQYF. Together with reference TRBV19 and TRBJ2-7, the CDR3 gives the full variable domain: DGGITQSPKYLFRKEGQNVTLSCEQNLNHDAMYWYRQDPGQGLRLIYYSQIVNDFQKGDIAEGYSVSREKKESFPLTVTSAQKNPTAFYLCASSIAGVHEQYFGPGTRLTVT.

This chain connects TRBV2 to TRBJ2-5; unclear D gene. The CDR3 is made up of 14 amino acids. Germline lookup yields CDR1 SNHLY and CDR2 FYNNEI. Trimming removed 1 base from V and 1 base from J, with 7 bases in between. The CDR3 here is CASSEGVFQETQYF. In DNA, the CDR3 is TGTGCCAGCAGTGAAGGAGTTTTCCAAGAGACCCAGTACTTC. Using reference TRBV2 and TRBJ2-5 for the parts outside the CDR3, the full variable domain is EPEVTQTPSHQVTQMGQEVILRCVPISNHLYFYWYRQILGQKVEFLVSFYNNEISEKSEIFDDQFSVERPDGSNFTLKIRSTKLEDSAMYFCASSEGVFQETQYFGPGTRLLVL.

The rearrangement links TRBV11-2 to TRBJ2-7, with TRBD2 identical over 7 bases. Germline V lookup: CDR1 SGHAT, CDR2 FQNNGV. The CDR3 is 15 amino acids. The junction had 13 bases not matched to a gene; V was cut back by 5 bases and J by 6 bases. The CDR3: CASSPLRVSGGEQYF. For the CDR3, the DNA is TGTGCCAGCAGCCCCCTCCGGGTCTCGGGAGGCGAGCAGTACTTC. The full variable domain, completed using reference TRBV11-2 and TRBJ2-7, is EAGVAQSPRYKIIEKRQSVAFWCNPISGHATLYWYQQILGQGPKLLIQFQNNGVVDDSQLPKDRFSAERLKGVDSTLKIQPAKLEDSAVYLCASSPLRVSGGEQYFGPGTRLTVT.

The chain joins TRBV24-1 to TRBJ2-1; 8 bases line up with TRBD2. V trimming: 4 bases; J trimming: 4 bases; junction bases outside the gene matches: 8. The germline V gene encodes CDR1 KGHDR and CDR2 SFDVKD. This CDR3 region has 16 residues. CDR3 sequence: CATSDPPREGYNEQFF. CDR3 in DNA: TGTGCCACCAGTGACCCTCCCCGGGAGGGGTACAATGAGCAGTTCTTC.

This clone turned up a few times. The chain combines TRBV14 with TRBJ2-1; D is unclear. The CDR3 is 11 residues long. V dropped 3 bases and J dropped 4 bases, with 1 base sitting between them. Per germline, CDR1 SGHDN and CDR2 FVKESK. This chain's CDR3 is CASSQYNEQFF. The CDR3 DNA sequence: TGTGCCAGCAGCCAGTACAATGAGCAGTTCTTC.

The CDR3 DNA reads TGTGCCAGCAGCTTGGGGGGACAGGGAAATGAGCAGTTCTTC. Translating it yields CASSLGGQGNEQFF. The chain is built from TRBV11-3 and TRBJ2-1; 9 bases are shared with TRBD1. The CDR3 totals 14 residues. Germline lookup yields CDR1 SGHNT and CDR2 YENEEA. V lost 3 bases, J lost 7 bases, and 4 bases stayed unmatched.

The J gene is TRBJ2-3, the V gene TRBV7-2; 15 nucleotides match TRBD2. Losses at the gene ends were 5 bases for V and 4 bases for J; bases not matched to a gene: 4. The CDR3 runs to 16 residues. Germline-derived CDR1 and CDR2 are SGHTA and FQGNSA. In DNA, the CDR3 is TGTGCCAGCAGCCCCGGACTAGCGGGGGGGGCAGATACGCAGTATTTT. As protein: CASSPGLAGGADTQYF.

This clone came up once. This rearrangement joins TRBV19 to TRBJ1-2; 12 nucleotides align to TRBD1. The CDR3 consists of 18 residues. The ends lost 7 bases at V and 0 bases at J; junction bases unmatched: 12. Germline V gene sequence: CDR1 LNHDA, CDR2 SQIVND (reference sequence). CDR3 protein: CASTIDGTGGLANYGYTF. For the CDR3, the DNA is TGTGCCAGTACCATCGACGGGACAGGGGGCCTAGCTAACTATGGCTACACCTTC.

The J gene is TRBJ2-6, the V gene TRBV12-5; weak D call: TRBD1 (5 bases). V lost 4 bases and J 1 base, leaving 17 bases between the germline ends. There are 18 residues in the CDR3. Germline CDR1 is LGHNT and CDR2 is FRNRAP. CDR3 DNA sequence: TGTGCTAGTGGTTCCGGACACCGGCCCAATTCTGGGGCCAACGTCCTGACTTTC. Its translation is CASGSGHRPNSGANVLTF. The full variable domain, completed using reference TRBV12-5 and TRBJ2-6, is DARVTQTPRHKVTEMGQEVTMRCQPILGHNTVFWYRQTMMQGLELLAYFRNRAPLDDSGMPKDRFSAEMPDATLATLKIQPSEPRDSAVYFCASGSGHRPNSGANVLTFGAGSRLTVL.

This clone was counted a few times. The chain couples TRBV6-1 to TRBJ2-5; D gene uncertain. Between the trimmed V and J ends, which lost 1 base and 4 bases, there was a span of 1 base. CDR1 MNHNS and CDR2 SASEGT come from the germline V gene. The CDR3 has 11 residues. The CDR3 reads CASSEGETQYF. CDR3 DNA: TGTGCCAGCAGTGAAGGAGAGACCCAGTACTTC.

The chain has TRBV29-1 and TRBJ1-2, with D perhaps matching TRBD1 (6 bases). CDR1 is SQVTM, CDR2 ANQGSEA, per germline. The V end lost 3 bases, the J end lost 7 bases, and 12 bases lay between the germline ends. The CDR3 is made up of 12 amino acids. The CDR3 DNA reads as TGCAGCGTTGATCCCGGGGGCCCTGGCTACACCTTC. It is translated as CSVDPGGPGYTF.